This T cell receptor (beta chain) came from a study of technical replicates of blood from a handful of donors. The protocol was immunoSEQ multiplex PCR, while the TCRdb copy is restricted to in-frame clones and leaves out a portion. The sample records 75,000 to 90,000 clones, about 93% being singletons. The ends were cut back, 9 bases at V and 0 bases at J, with 21 bases in the middle. Germline V gene lookup returns CDR1 SEHNR and CDR2 FQNEAQ (reference sequence). CDR3 size: 16 residues. The receptor's source is a human donor in good health. The sample consisted of T cells isolated from PBMCs. The chain uses TRBV7-9 and TRBJ2-7, with D possibly TRBD1 on 5 matching bases. The CDR3 sequence: CARTHSGKFLSYEQYF. CDR3 DNA sequence: TGTGCCAGGACCCATTCAGGGAAGTTCCTCTCCTACGAGCAGTACTTC.